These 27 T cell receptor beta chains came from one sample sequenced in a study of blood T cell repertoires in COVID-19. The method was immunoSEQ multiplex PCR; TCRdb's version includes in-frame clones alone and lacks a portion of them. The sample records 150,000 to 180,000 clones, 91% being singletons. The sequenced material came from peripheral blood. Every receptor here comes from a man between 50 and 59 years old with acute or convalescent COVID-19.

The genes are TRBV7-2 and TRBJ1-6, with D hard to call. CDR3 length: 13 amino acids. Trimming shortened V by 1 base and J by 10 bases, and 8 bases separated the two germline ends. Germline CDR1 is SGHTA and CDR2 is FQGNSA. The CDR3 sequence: CASSLVGGSPLHF. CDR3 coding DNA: TGTGCCAGCAGCTTAGTTGGAGGATCACCCCTCCACTTT.

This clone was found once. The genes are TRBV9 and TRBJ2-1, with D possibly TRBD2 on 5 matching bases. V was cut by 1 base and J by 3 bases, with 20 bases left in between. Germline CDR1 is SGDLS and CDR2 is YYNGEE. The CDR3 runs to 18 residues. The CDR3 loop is CASSVSDPLAAHYNEQFF. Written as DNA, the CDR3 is TGTGCCAGCAGCGTATCTGACCCCCTAGCCGCCCACTACAATGAGCAGTTCTTC.

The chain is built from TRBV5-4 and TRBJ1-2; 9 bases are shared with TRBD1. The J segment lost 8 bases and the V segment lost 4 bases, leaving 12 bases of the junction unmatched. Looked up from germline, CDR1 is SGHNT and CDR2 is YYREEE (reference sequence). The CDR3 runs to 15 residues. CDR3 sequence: CASSPPETGGYGYTF. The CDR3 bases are TGTGCCAGCAGCCCTCCGGAAACAGGGGGCTACGGCTACACCTTC.

CDR3 amino acids: CATSPTDRGQETQYF. The CDR3 coding sequence is TGTGCCACCAGCCCGACTGACAGGGGTCAAGAGACCCAGTACTTC. The J gene is TRBJ2-5, the V gene TRBV15; 8 bases agree with TRBD1. This CDR3 has 15 residues. J was trimmed by 2 bases and V by 5 bases; bases with no gene match: 7. Germline V gene data show CDR1 as LNHNV and CDR2 as YYDKDF (reference sequence).

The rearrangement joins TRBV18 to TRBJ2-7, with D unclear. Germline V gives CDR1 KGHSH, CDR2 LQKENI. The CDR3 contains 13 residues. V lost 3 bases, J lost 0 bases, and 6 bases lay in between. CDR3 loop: CASSPPSSYEQYV. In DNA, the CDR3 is TGTGCCAGCTCACCTCCTAGCTCCTACGAGCAGTACGTC.

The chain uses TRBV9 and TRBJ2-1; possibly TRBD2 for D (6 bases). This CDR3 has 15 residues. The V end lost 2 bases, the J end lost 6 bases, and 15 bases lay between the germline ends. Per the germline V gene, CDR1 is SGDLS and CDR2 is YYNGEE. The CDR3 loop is CASSVETSLFNEQFF. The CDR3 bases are TGTGCCAGCAGCGTGGAAACTAGCCTTTTCAATGAGCAGTTCTTC. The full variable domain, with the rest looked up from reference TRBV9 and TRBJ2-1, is DSGVTQTPKHLITATGQRVTLRCSPRSGDLSVYWYQQSLDQGLQFLIQYYNGEERAKGNILERFSAQQFPDLHSELNLSSLELGDSALYFCASSVETSLFNEQFFGPGTRLTVL.

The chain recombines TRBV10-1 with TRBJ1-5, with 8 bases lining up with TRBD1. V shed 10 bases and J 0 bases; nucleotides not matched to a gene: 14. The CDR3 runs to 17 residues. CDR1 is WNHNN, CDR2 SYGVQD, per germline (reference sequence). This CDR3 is CATDSGQAIYSNQPQHF. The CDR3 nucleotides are TGCGCCACCGACTCGGGACAGGCGATCTATAGCAATCAGCCCCAGCATTTT.

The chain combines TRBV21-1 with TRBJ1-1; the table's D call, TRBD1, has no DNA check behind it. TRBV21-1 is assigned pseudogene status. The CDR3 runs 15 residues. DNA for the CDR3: TGTGCCAGCAGCAAAACGGGACAGCTGAACACTGAAGCTTTCTTT. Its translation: CASSKTGQLNTEAFF.

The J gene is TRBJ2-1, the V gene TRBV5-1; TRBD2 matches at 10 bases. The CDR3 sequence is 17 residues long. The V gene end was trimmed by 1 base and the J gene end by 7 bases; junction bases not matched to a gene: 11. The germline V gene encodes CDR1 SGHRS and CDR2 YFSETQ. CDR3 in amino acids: CASSLRPSGGLTNEQFF. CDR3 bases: TGCGCCAGCAGCTTGCGACCTAGCGGGGGCCTAACGAATGAGCAGTTCTTC.

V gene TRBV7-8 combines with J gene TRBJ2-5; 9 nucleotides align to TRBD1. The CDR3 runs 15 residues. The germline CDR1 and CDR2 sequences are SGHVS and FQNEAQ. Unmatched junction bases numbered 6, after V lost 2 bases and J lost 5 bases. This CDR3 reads CASSLNGDRGETQYF. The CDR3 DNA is TGTGCCAGCAGCTTAAACGGAGACAGGGGGGAGACCCAGTACTTC.

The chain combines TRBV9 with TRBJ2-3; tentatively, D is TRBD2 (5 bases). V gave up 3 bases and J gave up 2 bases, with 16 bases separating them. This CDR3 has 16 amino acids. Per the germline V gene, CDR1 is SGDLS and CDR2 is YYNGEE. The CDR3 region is CASSASREQNTDTQYF. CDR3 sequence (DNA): TGTGCCAGCAGCGCTAGCCGAGAGCAGAACACAGATACGCAGTATTTT.

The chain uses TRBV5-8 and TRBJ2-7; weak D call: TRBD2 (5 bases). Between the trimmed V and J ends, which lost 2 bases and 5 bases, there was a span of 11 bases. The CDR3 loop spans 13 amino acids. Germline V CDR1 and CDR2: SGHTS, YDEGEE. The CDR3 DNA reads TGTGCCAGCAGCTTCCAGACTAAAGACGAGCAGTACTTC. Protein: CASSFQTKDEQYF.

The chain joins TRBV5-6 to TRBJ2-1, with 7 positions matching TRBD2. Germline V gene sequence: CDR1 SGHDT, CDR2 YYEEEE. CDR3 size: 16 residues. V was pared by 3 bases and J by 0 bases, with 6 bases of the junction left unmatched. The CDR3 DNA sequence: TGTGCCAGCAGCTCGTATTCTAGCGGCTCCTACAATGAGCAGTTCTTC. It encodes CASSSYSSGSYNEQFF. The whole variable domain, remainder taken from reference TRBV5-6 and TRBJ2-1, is DAGVTQSPTHLIKTRGQQVTLRCSPKSGHDTVSWYQQALGQGPQFIFQYYEEEERQRGNFPDRFSGHQFPNYSSELNVNALLLGDSALYLCASSSYSSGSYNEQFFGPGTRLTVL.

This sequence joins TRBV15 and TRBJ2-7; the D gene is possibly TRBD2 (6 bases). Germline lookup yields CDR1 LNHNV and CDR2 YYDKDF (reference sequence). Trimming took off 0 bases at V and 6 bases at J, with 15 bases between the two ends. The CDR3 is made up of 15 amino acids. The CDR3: CATSRDHGGSGEQYF. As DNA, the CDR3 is TGTGCCACCAGCAGAGATCATGGAGGGTCGGGCGAGCAGTACTTC.

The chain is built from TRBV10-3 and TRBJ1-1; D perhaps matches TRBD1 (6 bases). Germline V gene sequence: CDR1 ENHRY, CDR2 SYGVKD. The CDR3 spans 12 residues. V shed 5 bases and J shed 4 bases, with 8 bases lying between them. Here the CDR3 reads CAISLQGTEAFF. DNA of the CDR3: TGTGCCATCAGTTTACAGGGCACTGAAGCTTTCTTT.

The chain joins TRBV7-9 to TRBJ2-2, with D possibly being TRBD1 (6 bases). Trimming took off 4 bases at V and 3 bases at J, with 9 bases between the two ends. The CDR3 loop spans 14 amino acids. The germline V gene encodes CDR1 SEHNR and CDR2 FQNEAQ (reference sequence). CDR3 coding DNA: TGTGCCAGCAGCTCAAACAGGGACACCGGGGAGCTGTTTTTT. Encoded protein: CASSSNRDTGELFF.

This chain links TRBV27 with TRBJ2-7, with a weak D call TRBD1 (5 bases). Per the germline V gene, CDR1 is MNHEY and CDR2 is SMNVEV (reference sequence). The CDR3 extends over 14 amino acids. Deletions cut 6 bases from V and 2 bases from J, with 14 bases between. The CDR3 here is CASSPQGRAYEQYV. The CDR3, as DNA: TGTGCCAGCAGCCCCCAGGGAAGGGCCTACGAGCAGTACGTC.

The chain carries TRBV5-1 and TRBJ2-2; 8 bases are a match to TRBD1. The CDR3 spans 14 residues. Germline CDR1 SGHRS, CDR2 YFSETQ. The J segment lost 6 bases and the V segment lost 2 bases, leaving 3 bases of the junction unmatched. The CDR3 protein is CASSFQGAAGELFF. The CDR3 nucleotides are TGCGCCAGCAGCTTCCAGGGGGCGGCCGGGGAGCTGTTTTTT. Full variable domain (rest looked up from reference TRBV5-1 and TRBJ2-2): KAGVTQTPRYLIKTRGQQVTLSCSPISGHRSVSWYQQTPGQGLQFLFEYFSETQRNKGNFPGRFSGRQFSNSRSEMNVSTLELGDSALYLCASSFQGAAGELFFGEGSRLTVL.

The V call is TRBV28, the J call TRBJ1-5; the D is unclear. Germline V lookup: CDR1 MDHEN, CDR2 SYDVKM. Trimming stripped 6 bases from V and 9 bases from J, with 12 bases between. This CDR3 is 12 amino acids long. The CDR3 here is CASREGASPQHF. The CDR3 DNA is TGTGCCAGCAGGGAGGGTGCGTCGCCCCAGCATTTT.

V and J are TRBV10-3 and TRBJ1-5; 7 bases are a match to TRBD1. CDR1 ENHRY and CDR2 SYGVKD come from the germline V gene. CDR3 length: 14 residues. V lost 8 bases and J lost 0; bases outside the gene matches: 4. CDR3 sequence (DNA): TGTGCCATCGGGGACAGCTATAGCAATCAGCCCCAGCATTTT. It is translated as CAIGDSYSNQPQHF.

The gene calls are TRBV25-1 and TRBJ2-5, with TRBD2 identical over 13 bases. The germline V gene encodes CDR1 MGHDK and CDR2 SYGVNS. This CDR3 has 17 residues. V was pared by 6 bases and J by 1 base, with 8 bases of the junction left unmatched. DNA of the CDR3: TGTGCCAGCAGGGCACCGGGACTAGCGGGGAGCCAAGAGACCCAGTACTTC. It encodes CASRAPGLAGSQETQYF.

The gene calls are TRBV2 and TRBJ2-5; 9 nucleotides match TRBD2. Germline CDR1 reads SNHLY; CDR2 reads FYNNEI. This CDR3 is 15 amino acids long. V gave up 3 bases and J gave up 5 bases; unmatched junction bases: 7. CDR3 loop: CASSDEAGGGETQYF. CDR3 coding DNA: TGTGCCAGCAGTGATGAAGCGGGAGGCGGGGAGACCCAGTACTTC.

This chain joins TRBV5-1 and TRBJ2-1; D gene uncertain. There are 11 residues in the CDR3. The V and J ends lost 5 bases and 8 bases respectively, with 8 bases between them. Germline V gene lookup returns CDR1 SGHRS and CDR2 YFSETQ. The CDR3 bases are TGCGCCAGCAGTTCCCACTATGAGCAGTTCTTC. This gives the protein CASSSHYEQFF.

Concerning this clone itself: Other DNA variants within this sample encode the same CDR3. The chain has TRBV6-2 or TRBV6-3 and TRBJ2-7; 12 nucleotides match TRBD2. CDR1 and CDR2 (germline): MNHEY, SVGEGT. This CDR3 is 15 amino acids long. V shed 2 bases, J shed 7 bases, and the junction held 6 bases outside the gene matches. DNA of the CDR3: TGTGCCAGCAGTTACGCTAGCGGGGGGGCTTGGGAGCAGTACGTC. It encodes CASSYASGGAWEQYV.

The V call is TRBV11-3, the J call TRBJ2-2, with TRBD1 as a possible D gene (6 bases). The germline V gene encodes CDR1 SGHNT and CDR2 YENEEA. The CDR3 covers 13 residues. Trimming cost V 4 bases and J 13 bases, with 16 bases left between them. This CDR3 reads CASSSDSVGGLFF. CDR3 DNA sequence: TGTGCCAGCAGCTCGGACAGCGTGGGTGGGCTGTTTTTT.

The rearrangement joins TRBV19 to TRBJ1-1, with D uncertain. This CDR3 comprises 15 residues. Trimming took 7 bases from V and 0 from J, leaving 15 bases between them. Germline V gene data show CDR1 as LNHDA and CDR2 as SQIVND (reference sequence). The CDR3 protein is CASTPMEGVNTEAFF. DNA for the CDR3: TGTGCCAGTACCCCCATGGAGGGTGTGAACACTGAAGCTTTCTTT.

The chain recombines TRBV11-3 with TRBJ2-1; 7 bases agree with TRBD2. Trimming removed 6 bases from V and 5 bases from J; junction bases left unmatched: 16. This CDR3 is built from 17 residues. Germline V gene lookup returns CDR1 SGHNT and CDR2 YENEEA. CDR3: CASSLYGTTSFNNEQFF. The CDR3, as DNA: TGTGCCAGCAGTCTATACGGGACTACCTCATTTAACAATGAGCAGTTCTTC.